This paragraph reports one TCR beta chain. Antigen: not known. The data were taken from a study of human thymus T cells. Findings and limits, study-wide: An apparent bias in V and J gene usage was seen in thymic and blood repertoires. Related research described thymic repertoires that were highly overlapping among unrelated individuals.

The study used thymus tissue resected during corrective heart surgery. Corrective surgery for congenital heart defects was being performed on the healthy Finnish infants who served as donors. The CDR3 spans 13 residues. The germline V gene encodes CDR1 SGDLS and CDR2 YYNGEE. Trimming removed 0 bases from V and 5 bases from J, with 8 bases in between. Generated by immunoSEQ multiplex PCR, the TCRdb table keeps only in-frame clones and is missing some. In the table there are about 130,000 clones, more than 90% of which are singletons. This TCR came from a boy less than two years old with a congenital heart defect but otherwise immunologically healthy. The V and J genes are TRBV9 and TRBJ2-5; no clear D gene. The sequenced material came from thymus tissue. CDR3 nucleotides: TGTGCCAGCAGCGTAGAAGTTCAGGAGACCCAGTACTTC. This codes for CASSVEVQETQYF.